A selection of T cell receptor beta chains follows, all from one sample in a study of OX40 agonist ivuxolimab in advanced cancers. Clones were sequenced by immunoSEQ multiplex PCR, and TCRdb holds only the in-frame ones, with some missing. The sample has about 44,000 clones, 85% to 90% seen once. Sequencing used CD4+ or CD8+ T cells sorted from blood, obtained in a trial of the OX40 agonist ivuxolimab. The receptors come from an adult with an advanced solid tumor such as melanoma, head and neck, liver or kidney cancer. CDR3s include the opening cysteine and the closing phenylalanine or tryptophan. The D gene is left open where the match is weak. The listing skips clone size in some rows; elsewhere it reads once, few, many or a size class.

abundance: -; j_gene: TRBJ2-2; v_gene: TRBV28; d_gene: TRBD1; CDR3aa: CASSTLRDRYTGELFF; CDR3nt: TGTGCCAGCAGTACCCTCCGGGACAGATACACCGGGGAGCTGTTTTTT
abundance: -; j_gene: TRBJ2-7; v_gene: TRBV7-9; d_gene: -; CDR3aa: CASSFPPHGQSSYEQYF; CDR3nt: TGTGCCAGCAGCTTCCCCCCGCACGGACAGAGCTCCTACGAGCAGTACTTC
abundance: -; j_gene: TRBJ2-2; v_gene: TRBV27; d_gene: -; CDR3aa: CASSLVSPGELFF; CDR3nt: TGTGCCAGCAGTTTAGTATCCCCCGGGGAGCTGTTTTTT
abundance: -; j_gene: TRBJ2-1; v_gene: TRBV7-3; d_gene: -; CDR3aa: CASSLGLHNEQFF; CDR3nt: TGTGCCAGCAGCTTAGGGCTCCACAATGAGCAGTTCTTC
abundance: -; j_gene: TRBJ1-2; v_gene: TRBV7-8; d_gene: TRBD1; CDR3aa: CASSTGQGNYGYTF; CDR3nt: TGTGCCAGCAGCACGGGACAGGGGAACTATGGCTACACCTTC
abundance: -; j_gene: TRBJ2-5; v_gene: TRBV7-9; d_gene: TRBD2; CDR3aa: CASSSKLAGGPHKETQYF; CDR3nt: TGTGCCAGCAGCTCGAAACTAGCGGGGGGACCTCATAAAGAGACCCAGTACTTC
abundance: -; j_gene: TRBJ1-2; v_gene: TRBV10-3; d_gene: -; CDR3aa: CAISGGFGDYYGYTF; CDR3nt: TGTGCCATCAGTGGGGGATTCGGGGATTACTATGGCTACACCTTC
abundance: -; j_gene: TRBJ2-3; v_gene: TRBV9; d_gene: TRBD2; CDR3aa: CASSDSGGNTDTQYF; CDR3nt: TGTGCCAGCAGCGACAGCGGGGGAAACACAGATACGCAGTATTTT
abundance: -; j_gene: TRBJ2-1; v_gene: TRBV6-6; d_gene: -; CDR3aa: CASDTQGTGNEQFF; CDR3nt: TGTGCCAGCGATACACAGGGTACGGGCAATGAGCAGTTCTTC
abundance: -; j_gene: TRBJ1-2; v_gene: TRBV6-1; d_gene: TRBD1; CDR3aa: CASSALILRDRPIRTF; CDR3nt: TGTGCCAGCAGTGCCTTAATACTCCGGGACAGACCTATCCGCACCTTC
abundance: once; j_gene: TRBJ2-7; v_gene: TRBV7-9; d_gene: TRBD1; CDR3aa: CASSRRDRGLYEQYF; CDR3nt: TGTGCCAGCAGTCGCCGGGACAGGGGGCTTTACGAGCAGTACTTC
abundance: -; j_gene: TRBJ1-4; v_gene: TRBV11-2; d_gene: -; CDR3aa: CASSFDSSWEKLFF; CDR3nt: TGTGCCAGCAGCTTTGACTCAAGTTGGGAAAAACTGTTTTTT
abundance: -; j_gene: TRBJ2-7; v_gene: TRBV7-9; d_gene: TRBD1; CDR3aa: CASNRPGQGHEQYF; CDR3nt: TGTGCCAGCAACAGACCGGGACAGGGCCACGAGCAGTACTTC
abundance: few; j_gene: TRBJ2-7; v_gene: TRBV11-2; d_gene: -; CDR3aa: CASSSDSYEQYF; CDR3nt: TGTGCCAGCAGCTCGGACTCCTACGAGCAGTACTTC
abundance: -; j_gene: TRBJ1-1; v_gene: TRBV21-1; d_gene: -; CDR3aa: CASSNGQGTGQGNTEAFF; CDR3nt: TGTGCCAGCAGCAACGGACAAGGGACAGGGCAGGGGAACACTGAAGCTTTCTTT
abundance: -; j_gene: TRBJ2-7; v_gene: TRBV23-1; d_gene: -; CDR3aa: CASSQRLQGYCSYEQYF; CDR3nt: TGCGCCAGCAGTCAACGTTTACAGGGTTACTGTTCCTACGAGCAGTACTTC
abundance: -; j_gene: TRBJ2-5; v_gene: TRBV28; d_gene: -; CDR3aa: CASSSGTAENRETQYF; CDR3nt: TGTGCCAGCAGTTCGGGGACGGCGGAGAATCGGGAGACCCAGTACTTC
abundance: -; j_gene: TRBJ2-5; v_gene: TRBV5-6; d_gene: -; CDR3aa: CASSLDRGEETQYF; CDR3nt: TGTGCCAGCAGCTTGGACAGAGGGGAAGAGACCCAGTACTTC
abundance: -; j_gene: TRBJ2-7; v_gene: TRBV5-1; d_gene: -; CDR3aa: CASSVGGQEYEQYF; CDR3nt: TGCGCCAGCAGCGTTGGGGGCCAGGAGTACGAGCAGTACTTC
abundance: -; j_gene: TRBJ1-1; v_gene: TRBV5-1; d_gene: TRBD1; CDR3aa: CASYGDSEEAFF; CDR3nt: TGCGCCAGCTACGGGGACAGTGAAGAAGCTTTCTTT
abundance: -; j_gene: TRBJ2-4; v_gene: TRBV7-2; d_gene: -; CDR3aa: CASSLEASPIQYF; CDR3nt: TGTGCCAGCAGCTTAGAGGCCAGTCCCATTCAGTACTTC
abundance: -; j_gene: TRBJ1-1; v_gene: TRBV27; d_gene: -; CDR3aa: CASSLLGRETEAFF; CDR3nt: TGTGCCAGCAGTTTATTGGGAAGAGAGACTGAAGCTTTCTTT
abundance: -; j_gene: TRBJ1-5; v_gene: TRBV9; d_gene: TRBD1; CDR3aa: CASSEGTGEQPQHF; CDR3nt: TGTGCCAGCAGCGAAGGGACAGGGGAGCAGCCCCAGCATTTT
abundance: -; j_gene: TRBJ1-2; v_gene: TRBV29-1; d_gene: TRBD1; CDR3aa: CSVDRGVFYGYTF; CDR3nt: TGCAGCGTCGACAGGGGAGTTTTCTATGGCTACACCTTC
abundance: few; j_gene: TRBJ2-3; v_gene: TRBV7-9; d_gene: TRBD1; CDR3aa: CASSPRTGGATDTQYF; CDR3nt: TGTGCCAGCAGCCCTCGGACAGGGGGCGCGACAGATACGCAGTATTTT
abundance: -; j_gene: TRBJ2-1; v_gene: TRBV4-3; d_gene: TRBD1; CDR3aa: CASSPGTGGGNEQFF; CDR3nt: TGCGCCAGCAGCCCCGGGACAGGGGGCGGGAATGAGCAGTTCTTC
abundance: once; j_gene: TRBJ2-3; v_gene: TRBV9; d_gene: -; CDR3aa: CASSADGVSTDTQYF; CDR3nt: TGTGCCAGCAGCGCCGACGGGGTGAGCACAGATACGCAGTATTTT
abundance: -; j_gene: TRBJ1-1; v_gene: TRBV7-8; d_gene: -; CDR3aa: CASSLGTGETEAFF; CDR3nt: TGTGCCAGCAGCTTGGGTACGGGGGAAACTGAAGCTTTCTTT
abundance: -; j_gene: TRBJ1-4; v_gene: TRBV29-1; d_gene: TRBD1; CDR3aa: CSVDFAGQVGEKLFF; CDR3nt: TGCAGCGTTGATTTTGCGGGACAGGTCGGTGAAAAACTGTTTTTT
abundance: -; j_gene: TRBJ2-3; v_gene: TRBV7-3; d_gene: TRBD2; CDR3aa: CASSLIAGGTDTQYF; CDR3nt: TGTGCCAGCAGCCTAATAGCGGGGGGCACAGATACGCAGTATTTT
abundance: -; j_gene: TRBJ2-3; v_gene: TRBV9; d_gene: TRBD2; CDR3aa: CASSETSGGASDTQYF; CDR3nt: TGTGCCAGCAGCGAGACTAGCGGGGGGGCCTCGGATACGCAGTATTTT
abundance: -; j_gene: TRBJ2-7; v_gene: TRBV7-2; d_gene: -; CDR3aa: CASSAPVGPGAISFYEQYF; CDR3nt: TGTGCCAGCAGCGCCCCCGTAGGTCCGGGGGCGATTTCATTCTACGAGCAGTACTTC
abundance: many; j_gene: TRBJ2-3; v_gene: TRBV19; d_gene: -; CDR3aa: CASSVQTDTQYF; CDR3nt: TGTGCCAGTAGTGTCCAAACAGATACGCAGTATTTT
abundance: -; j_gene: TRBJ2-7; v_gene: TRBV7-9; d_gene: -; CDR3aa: CASSLGFGYEQYF; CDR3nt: TGTGCCAGCAGCTTAGGTTTCGGCTACGAGCAGTACTTC
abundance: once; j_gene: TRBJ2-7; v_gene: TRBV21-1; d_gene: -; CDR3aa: CASSKKSGQGLNEQYF; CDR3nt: TGTGCCAGCAGCAAAAAGTCTGGACAGGGTCTGAACGAGCAGTACTTC
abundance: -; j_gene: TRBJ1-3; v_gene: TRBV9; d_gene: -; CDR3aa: CASSVTIPGQSGNTIYF; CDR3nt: TGTGCCAGCAGCGTAACCATACCGGGACAATCTGGAAACACCATATATTTT
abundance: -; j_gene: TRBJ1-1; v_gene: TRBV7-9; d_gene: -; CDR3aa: CASSGIGYSEAFF; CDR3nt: TGTGCCAGCAGCGGCATTGGGTATTCTGAAGCTTTCTTT
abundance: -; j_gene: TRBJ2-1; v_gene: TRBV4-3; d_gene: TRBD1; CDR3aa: CASSRAGIGTGAHNEQFF; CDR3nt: TGCGCCAGCAGCCGGGCCGGGATAGGGACAGGGGCCCACAATGAGCAGTTCTTC
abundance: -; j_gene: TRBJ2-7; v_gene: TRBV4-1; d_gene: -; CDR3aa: CASSPGPSYEQYF; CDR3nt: TGCGCCAGCAGCCCGGGACCATCCTACGAGCAGTACTTC
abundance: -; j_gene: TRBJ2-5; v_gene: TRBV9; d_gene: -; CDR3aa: CASSESGAQETQYF; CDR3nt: TGTGCCAGCAGCGAGTCGGGGGCCCAAGAGACCCAGTACTTC
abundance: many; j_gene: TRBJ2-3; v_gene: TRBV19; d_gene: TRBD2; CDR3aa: CASSTLAGSTDTQYF; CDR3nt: TGTGCCAGTAGTACACTAGCGGGGTCCACAGATACGCAGTATTTT
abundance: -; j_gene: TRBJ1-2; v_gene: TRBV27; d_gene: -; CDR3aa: CASREFAGTPNYGYTF; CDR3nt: TGTGCCAGCAGAGAGTTCGCAGGAACCCCTAACTATGGCTACACCTTC
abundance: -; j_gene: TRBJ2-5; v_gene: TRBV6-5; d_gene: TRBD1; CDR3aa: CASSRDRGHQETQYF; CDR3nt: TGTGCCAGCAGTCGGGACAGGGGGCATCAAGAGACCCAGTACTTC
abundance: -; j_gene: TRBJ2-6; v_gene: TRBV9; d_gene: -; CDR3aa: CASSVGGANVLTF; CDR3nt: TGTGCCAGCAGCGTAGGCGGGGCCAACGTCCTGACTTTC
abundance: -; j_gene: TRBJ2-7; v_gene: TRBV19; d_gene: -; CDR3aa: CASSPDSSYEQYF; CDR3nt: TGTGCCAGTAGCCCGGACAGCTCCTACGAGCAGTACTTC
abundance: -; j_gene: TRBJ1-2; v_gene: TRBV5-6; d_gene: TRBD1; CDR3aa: CASSPVTGNYGYTF; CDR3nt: TGTGCCAGCAGCCCAGTGACAGGGAACTATGGCTACACCTTC
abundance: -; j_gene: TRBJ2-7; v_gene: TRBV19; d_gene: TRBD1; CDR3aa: CASSITPGQQDYEQYF; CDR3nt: TGTGCCAGTAGTATCACCCCGGGACAGCAAGATTACGAGCAGTACTTC
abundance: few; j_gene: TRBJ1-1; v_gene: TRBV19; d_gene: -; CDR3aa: CASGQGTEAFF; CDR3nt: TGTGCCAGTGGCCAGGGTACTGAAGCTTTCTTT
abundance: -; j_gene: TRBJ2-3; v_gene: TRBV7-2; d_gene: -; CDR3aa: CASSPGPRGGTDTQYF; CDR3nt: TGTGCCAGCAGCCCCGGACCACGCGGTGGCACAGATACGCAGTATTTT
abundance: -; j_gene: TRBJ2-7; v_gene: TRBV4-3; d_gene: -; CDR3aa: CASSQEESSYEQYF; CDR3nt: TGCGCCAGCAGCCAAGAAGAGAGCTCCTACGAGCAGTACTTC
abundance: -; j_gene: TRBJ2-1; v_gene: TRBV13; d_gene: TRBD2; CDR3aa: CASSLAGGSYNEQFF; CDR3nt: TGTGCCAGCAGCTTAGCGGGGGGATCCTACAATGAGCAGTTCTTC
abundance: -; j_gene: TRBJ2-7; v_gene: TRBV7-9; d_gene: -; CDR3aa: CASSLEGLWYEQYF; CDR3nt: TGTGCCAGCAGCTTAGAAGGACTTTGGTACGAGCAGTACTTC
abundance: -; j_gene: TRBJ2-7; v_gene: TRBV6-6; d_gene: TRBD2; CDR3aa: CASSYESGGAGEQYF; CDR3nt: TGTGCCAGCAGTTACGAATCGGGGGGGGCCGGGGAGCAGTACTTC